This T cell receptor (beta chain) comes out of a study of Ad26.COV2.S vaccination and SARS-CoV-2 variants. Treatment specified: 19 received Ad26.COV2.S at low or high dose, single or two shots; about five received placebo; per-sample allocation not given. Collection of the samples took place on day 63 after the first injection of vaccine or placebo. At a Boston site, the person donating was an adult of 18-55 years. About this clone itself: The antigen remains undetermined.

This CDR3 has 16 amino acids. Per the germline V gene, CDR1 is SEHNR and CDR2 is FQNEAQ (reference sequence). Trimming removed 5 bases from V and 6 bases from J; junction bases left unmatched: 15. Sequencing was performed with immunoSEQ multiplex PCR; in TCRdb, only in-frame clones are kept and a portion is missing. The sample lists some 250,000 clones; approximately 87% were seen once. Study outcomes and limitations: Using TCR breadth and depth analyses may have led to underestimated total T cell responses. Ad26.COV2.S recipients had broader spike-specific TCRs (P = 0.0014).

The V call is TRBV7-9, the J call TRBJ2-7; 8 nucleotides line up with TRBD2. The TCR sequence derives from a person between 18 and 65 years old who received the Ad26.COV2.S COVID-19 vaccine or a placebo. The sample consisted of peripheral blood, taken in a trial of Ad26.COV2.S vaccine versus placebo. For the CDR3, the DNA is TGTGCCAGCAGCCGTACTAGCGGAGGAGTCTCGGGCGAGCAGTACTTC. This sequence encodes CASSRTSGGVSGEQYF.